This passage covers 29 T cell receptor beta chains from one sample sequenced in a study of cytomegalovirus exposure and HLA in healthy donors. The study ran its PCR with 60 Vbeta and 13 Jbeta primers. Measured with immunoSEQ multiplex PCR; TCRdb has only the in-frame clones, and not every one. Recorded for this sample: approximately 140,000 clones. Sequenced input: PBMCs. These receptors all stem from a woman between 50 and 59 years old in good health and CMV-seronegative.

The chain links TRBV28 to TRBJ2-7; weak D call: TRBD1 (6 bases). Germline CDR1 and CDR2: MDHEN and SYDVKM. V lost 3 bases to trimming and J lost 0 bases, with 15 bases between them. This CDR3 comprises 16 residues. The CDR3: CASSFGARTVSYEQYF. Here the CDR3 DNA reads TGTGCCAGCAGTTTTGGGGCCCGGACAGTCTCCTACGAGCAGTACTTC.

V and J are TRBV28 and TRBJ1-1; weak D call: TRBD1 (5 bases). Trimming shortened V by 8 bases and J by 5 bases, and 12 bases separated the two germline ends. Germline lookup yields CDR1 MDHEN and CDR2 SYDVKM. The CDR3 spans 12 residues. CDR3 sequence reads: CASREQGTEAFF. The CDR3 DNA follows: TGTGCCAGCCGCGAGCAGGGAACTGAAGCTTTCTTT.

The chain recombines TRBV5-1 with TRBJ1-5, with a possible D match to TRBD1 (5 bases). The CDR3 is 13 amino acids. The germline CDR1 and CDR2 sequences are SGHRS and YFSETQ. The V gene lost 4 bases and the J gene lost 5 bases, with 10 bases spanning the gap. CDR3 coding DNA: TGCGCCAGCAGCCCGGGGGGGGATCAGCCCCAGCATTTT. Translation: CASSPGGDQPQHF.

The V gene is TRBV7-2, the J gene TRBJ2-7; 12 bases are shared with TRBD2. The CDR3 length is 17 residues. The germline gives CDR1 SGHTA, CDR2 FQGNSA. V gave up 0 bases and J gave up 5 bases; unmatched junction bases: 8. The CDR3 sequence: CASSLAPSRTSGDEQYF. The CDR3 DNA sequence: TGTGCCAGCAGCTTAGCCCCTAGCAGGACTAGCGGGGACGAGCAGTACTTC.

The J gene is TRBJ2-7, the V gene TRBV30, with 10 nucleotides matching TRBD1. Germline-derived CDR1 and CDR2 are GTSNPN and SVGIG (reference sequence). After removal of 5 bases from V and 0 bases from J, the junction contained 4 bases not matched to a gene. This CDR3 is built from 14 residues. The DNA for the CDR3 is TGTGCCTGGGGGGACAGGGGATACTCCTACGAGCAGTACTTC. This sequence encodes CAWGDRGYSYEQYF.

The CDR3, as DNA: TGTGCCTGGAGTGAATGGACAGGACTAGCGGGAGAGGGTCGTAAGTTCTTC. The encoded protein is CAWSEWTGLAGEGRKFF. J is TRBJ2-1 and V is TRBV30, with 13 positions matching TRBD2. There are 17 residues in the CDR3. Germline CDR1 reads GTSNPN; CDR2 reads SVGIG (reference sequence). The V segment lost 1 base and the J segment 14 bases; nucleotides outside the gene matches: 17.

The CDR3 spells CASSDSGSGQPQHF. CDR3 nucleotides: TGTGCCAGCAGTGACTCAGGGTCAGGTCAGCCCCAGCATTTT. This chain links TRBV28 with TRBJ1-5, with a tentative D call TRBD1 (5 bases). Germline V lookup: CDR1 MDHEN, CDR2 SYDVKM. V was pared by 5 bases and J by 6 bases, with 14 bases between. The CDR3 consists of 14 residues.

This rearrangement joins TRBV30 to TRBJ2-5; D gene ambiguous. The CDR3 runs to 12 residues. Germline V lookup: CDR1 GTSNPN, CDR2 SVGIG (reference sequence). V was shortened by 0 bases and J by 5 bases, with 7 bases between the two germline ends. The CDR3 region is CAWSVFRETQYF. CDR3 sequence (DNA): TGTGCCTGGAGTGTATTCAGGGAGACCCAGTACTTC.

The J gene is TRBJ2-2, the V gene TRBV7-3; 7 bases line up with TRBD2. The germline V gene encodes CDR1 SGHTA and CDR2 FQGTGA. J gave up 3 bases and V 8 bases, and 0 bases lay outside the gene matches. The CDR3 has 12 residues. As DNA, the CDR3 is TGTGCCAGCGGGGGGGACACCGGGGAGCTGTTTTTT. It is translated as CASGGDTGELFF.

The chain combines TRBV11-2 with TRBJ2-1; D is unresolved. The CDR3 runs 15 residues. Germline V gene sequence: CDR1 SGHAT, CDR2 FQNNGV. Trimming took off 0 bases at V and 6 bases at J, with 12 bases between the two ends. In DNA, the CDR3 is TGTGCCAGCAGCTTAGAGGCTAGTTACCTCAATGAGCAGTTCTTC. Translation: CASSLEASYLNEQFF.

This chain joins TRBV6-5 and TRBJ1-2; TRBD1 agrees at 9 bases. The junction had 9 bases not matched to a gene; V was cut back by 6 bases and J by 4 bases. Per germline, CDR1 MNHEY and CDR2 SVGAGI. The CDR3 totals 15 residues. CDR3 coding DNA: TGTGCCAGCAGCGACCCGGACAGGGGCTTCTATGGCTACACCTTC. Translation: CASSDPDRGFYGYTF.

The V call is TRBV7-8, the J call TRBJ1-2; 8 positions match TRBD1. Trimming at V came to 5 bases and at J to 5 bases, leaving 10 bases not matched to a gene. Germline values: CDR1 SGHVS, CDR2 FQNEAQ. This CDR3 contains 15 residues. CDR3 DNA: TGTGCCAGCAGCGCCCGACAGGGGCCCCCTTATGGCTACACCTTC. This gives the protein CASSARQGPPYGYTF.

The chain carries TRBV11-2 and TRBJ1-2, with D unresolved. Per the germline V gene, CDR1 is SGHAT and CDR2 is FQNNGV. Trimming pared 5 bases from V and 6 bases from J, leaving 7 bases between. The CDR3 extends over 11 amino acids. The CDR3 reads CASSPSHGYTF. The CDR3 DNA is TGTGCCAGCAGCCCCTCCCATGGCTACACCTTC.

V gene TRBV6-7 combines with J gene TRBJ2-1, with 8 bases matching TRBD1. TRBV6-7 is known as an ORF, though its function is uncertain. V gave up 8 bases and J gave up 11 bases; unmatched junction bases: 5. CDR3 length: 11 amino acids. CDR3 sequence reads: CASRTGLKQFF. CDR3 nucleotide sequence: TGTGCCAGCCGGACAGGGCTCAAGCAGTTCTTC.

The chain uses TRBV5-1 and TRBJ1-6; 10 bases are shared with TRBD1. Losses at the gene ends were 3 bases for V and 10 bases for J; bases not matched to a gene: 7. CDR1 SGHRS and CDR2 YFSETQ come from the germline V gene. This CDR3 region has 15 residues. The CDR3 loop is CASSSIGGQGSPLHF. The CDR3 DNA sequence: TGCGCCAGCAGCTCAATTGGGGGACAGGGGTCACCCCTCCACTTT. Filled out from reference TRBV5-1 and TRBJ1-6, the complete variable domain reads KAGVTQTPRYLIKTRGQQVTLSCSPISGHRSVSWYQQTPGQGLQFLFEYFSETQRNKGNFPGRFSGRQFSNSRSEMNVSTLELGDSALYLCASSSIGGQGSPLHFGNGTRLTVT.

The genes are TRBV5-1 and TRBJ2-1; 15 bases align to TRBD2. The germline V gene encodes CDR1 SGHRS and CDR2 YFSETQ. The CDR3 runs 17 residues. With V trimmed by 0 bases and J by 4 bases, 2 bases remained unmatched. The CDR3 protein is CASSLGTSGGAYNEQFF. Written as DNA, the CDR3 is TGCGCCAGCAGCTTGGGGACTAGCGGGGGGGCATACAATGAGCAGTTCTTC.

DNA for the CDR3: TGTGCCAGCAGCTTGTCAGGGGGTCCCACTGAAGCTTTCTTT. Protein: CASSLSGGPTEAFF. V gene TRBV7-3 combines with J gene TRBJ1-1; TRBD1 aligns across 7 bases. With V trimmed by 3 bases and J by 4 bases, 5 bases remained unmatched. The CDR3 contains 14 residues. Germline V gene lookup returns CDR1 SGHTA and CDR2 FQGTGA. Using reference TRBV7-3 and TRBJ1-1 for the parts outside the CDR3, the full variable domain is GAGVSQTPSNKVTEKGKYVELRCDPISGHTALYWYRQSLGQGPEFLIYFQGTGAADDSGLPNDRFFAVRPEGSVSTLKIQRTERGDSAVYLCASSLSGGPTEAFFGQGTRLTVV.

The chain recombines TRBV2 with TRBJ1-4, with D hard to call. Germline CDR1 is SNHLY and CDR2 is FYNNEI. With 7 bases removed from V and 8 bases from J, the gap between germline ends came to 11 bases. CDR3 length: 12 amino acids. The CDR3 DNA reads TGTGCCAGCACTGGCGAGGCCGAAAAACTGTTTTTT. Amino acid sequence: CASTGEAEKLFF.

CDR3 amino acids: CASSENRGTGEQYF. The CDR3 nucleotides are TGTGCCAGCAGCGAAAACAGGGGGACGGGCGAGCAGTACTTC. This chain uses TRBV6-1 with TRBJ2-7, with 8 bases fitting TRBD1. CDR1 is MNHNS, CDR2 SASEGT, per germline. The CDR3 has 14 amino acids. Losses at the gene ends were 6 bases for V and 6 bases for J; bases not matched to a gene: 10.

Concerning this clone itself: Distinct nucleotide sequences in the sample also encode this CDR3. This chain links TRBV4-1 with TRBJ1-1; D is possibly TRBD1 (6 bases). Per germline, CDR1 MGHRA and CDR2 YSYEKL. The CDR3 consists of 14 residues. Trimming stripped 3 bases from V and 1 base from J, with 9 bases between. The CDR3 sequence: CASSHLDRNTEAFF. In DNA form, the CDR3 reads TGCGCCAGCAGCCACCTGGACAGGAACACTGAAGCTTTCTTT.

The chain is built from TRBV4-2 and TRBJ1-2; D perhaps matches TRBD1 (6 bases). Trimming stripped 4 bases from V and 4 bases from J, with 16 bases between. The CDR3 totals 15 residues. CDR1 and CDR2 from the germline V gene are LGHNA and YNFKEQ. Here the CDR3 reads CASSLLATGSYGYTF. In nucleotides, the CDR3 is TGTGCCAGCAGCCTACTGGCTACAGGGTCCTATGGCTACACCTTC.

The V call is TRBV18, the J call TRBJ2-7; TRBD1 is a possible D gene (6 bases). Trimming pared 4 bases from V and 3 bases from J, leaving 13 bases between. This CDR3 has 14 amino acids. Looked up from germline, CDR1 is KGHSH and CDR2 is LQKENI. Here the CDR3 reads CASSLQGLVYEQYF. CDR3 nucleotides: TGTGCCAGCTCACTACAGGGTCTAGTCTACGAGCAGTACTTC.

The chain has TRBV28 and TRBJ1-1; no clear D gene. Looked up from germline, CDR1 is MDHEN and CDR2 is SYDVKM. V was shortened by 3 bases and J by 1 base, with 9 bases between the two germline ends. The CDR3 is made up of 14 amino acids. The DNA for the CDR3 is TGTGCCAGCAGTTTTGCACTCGGGAACACTGAAGCTTTCTTT. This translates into CASSFALGNTEAFF.

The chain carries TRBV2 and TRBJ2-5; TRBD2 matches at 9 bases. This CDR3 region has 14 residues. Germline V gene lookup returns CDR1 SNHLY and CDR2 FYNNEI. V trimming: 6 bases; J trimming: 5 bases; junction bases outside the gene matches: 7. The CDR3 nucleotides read TGTGCCAGCAGGGAGGGACTAGCCCTCGAGACCCAGTACTTC. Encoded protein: CASREGLALETQYF. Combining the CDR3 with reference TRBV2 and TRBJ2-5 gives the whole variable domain EPEVTQTPSHQVTQMGQEVILRCVPISNHLYFYWYRQILGQKVEFLVSFYNNEISEKSEIFDDQFSVERPDGSNFTLKIRSTKLEDSAMYFCASREGLALETQYFGPGTRLLVL.

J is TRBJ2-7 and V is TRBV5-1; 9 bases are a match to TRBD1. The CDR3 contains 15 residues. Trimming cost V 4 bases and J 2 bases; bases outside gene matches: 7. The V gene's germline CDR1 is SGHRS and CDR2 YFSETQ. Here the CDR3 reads CASSPGQGLTYEQYF. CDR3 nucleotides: TGCGCCAGCAGCCCGGGACAGGGCCTAACCTACGAGCAGTACTTC.

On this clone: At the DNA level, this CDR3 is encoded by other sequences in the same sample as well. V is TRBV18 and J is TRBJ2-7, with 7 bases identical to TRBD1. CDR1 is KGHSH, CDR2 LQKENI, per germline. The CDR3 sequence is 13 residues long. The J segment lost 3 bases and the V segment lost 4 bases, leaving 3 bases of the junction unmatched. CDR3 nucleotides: TGTGCCAGCTCACTGGGACAGAGCTACGAGCAGTACTTC. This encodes CASSLGQSYEQYF. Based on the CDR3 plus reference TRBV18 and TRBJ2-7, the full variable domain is NAGVMQNPRHLVRRRGQEARLRCSPMKGHSHVYWYRQLPEEGLKFMVYLQKENIIDESGMPKERFSAEFPKEGPSILRIQQVVRGDSAAYFCASSLGQSYEQYFGPGTRLTVT.

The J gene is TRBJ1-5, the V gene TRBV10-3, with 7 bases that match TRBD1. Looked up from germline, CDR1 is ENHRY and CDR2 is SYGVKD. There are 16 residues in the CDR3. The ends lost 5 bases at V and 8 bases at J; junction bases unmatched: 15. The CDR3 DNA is TGTGCCATCAGTAGGAGACAGGGTGGGGAAGAGGAGCCCCAGCATTTT. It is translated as CAISRRQGGEEEPQHF.

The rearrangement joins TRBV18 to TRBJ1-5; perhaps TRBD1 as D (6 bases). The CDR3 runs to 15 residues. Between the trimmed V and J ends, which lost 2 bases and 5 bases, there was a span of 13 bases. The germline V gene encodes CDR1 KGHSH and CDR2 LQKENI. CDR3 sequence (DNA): TGTGCCAGCTCACCAGCAGCAGGGGTGGATCAGCCCCAGCATTTT. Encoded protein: CASSPAAGVDQPQHF.

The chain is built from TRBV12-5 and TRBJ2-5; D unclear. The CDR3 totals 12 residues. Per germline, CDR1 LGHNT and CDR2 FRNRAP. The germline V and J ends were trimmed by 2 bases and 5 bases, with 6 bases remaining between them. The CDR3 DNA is TGTGCTAGTGGTTTGTATATGGAGACCCAGTACTTC. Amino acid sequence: CASGLYMETQYF.